The following is a T cell receptor beta chain sequence with its context. Its antigen is as yet unknown. The PCR ran on 60 Vbeta and 13 Jbeta primers. The table came from immunoSEQ multiplex PCR; TCRdb's copy has only in-frame clones and leaves some out. This sample has over 150,000 clones, with roughly 78% found just once. The source of the sample is a study of cytomegalovirus exposure and HLA in healthy donors. Trimming took 8 bases from V and 7 from J; bases not matched to a gene: 13. The CDR3 has 16 residues. Germline CDR1 SGHVS, CDR2 FQNEAQ. Broader study findings: One variant, a missense change in DCLRE1C, was linked in a later analysis to TCR beta V- and J-gene trimming.

Although they were nominally healthy when sampled, donors likely had unrecorded immune exposures. This clonotype originated in a girl aged 10 to 17 in good health and CMV-seropositive. Sequencing was performed on PBMCs. This sequence joins TRBV7-8 and TRBJ1-5; 11 bases agree with TRBD1. The CDR3 bases are TGTGCCAGCGCGTCACAAGGGGGACAGGGGGACCAGCCCCAGCATTTT. It translates to CASASQGGQGDQPQHF.